The TCR beta chain under discussion was sequenced for a study of T-cell memory formation after mild COVID-19. From the 5' RACE reads, TCRdb called clonotypes with MiXCR, one entry per CDR3 protein. The profile covers fewer than 350,000 distinct CDR3 sequences, with 15% to 20% appearing a single time and under 25% taken by the ten largest. CDR1 is KGHSY, CDR2 FQNENV, per germline. The CDR3 sequence is 14 residues long. V was trimmed by 3 bases and J by 5 bases, leaving 14 bases between them. This clonotype was seen a few times. This receptor was obtained from a man between 18 and 35 years old who had mild COVID-19 (a few samples of this study predate the infection). Cell type and time point are not known. Material: PBMCs or a T cell subset sorted from them (not recorded which). V gene TRBV16 combines with J gene TRBJ2-7, with D perhaps TRBD2 (6 bases). The CDR3 spells CASSHGSGLHEQYV. The CDR3, as DNA: TGTGCCAGCAGCCACGGTAGCGGTCTACACGAGCAGTACGTC.